These T cell receptor beta chains were read from a single sample in a study of blood T cell repertoires in COVID-19. Clones were read by immunoSEQ multiplex PCR, and TCRdb kept only the in-frame ones, dropping some. The sample yields a few hundred thousand clones, 70% to 90% seen once. Sequencing was carried out using PBMCs or T cells enriched from blood (not recorded which). The receptors were gathered from a woman aged 45-65 years who had recovered from COVID-19. CDR3s include the opening cysteine and the closing phenylalanine or tryptophan. The order of the fields is V gene, D gene, J gene, clone size, CDR3 protein, CDR3 DNA. The D gene is left open where the match is weak. Size tells how often a clone was seen (once, few, many) or the class of an expanded clone, and some rows leave it out.

TRBV2,NA,TRBJ1-6,NA,CAIKPDRLFKLHF,TGTGCCATCAAACCTGACAGGCTTTTCAAACTCCACTTT
TRBV5-8,NA,TRBJ1-3,NA,CASSLGVPRRSSGNTIYF,TGTGCCAGCAGCTTGGGGGTCCCCCGGAGAAGCTCTGGAAACACCATATATTTT
TRBV20-1,NA,TRBJ1-6,NA,CSAGFGGSLNF,TGCAGTGCTGGCTTCGGCGGGTCGCTCAACTTT
TRBV10-3,TRBD1,TRBJ2-5,NA,CATTDRQTQYF,TGTGCCACCACGGACAGGCAGACCCAGTACTTC
TRBV5-6,TRBD1,TRBJ2-2,NA,CASSWDRNTGELFF,TGTGCCAGCAGCTGGGACAGGAACACCGGGGAGCTGTTTTTT
TRBV19,NA,TRBJ2-5,NA,CASSIRGQFQETQYF,TGTGCCAGTAGTATAAGAGGGCAGTTCCAAGAGACCCAGTACTTC
TRBV27,TRBD1,TRBJ1-2,NA,CASSYRGYAYGYTF,TGTGCCAGCAGTTACAGGGGGTACGCCTATGGCTACACCTTC
TRBV4-1,NA,TRBJ2-3,NA,CASSLRGTSTDTQYF,TGCGCCAGCAGCCTACGGGGAACTAGCACAGATACGCAGTATTTT
TRBV19,TRBD1,TRBJ1-5,NA,CASRPTGGYEPQHF,TGTGCCAGTAGGCCGACAGGGGGCTATGAGCCCCAGCATTTT
TRBV5-4,NA,TRBJ1-2,NA,CASSSWEGGYYGYTF,TGTGCCAGCAGCTCCTGGGAGGGGGGCTATTATGGCTACACCTTC
TRBV21-1,NA,TRBJ1-3,NA,CASSKQGTIYF,TGTGCCAGCAGCAAACAGGGGACCATATATTTT
TRBV5-1,TRBD2,TRBJ2-1,NA,CASSISSGGYNEQFF,TGCGCCAGCAGCATAAGTAGCGGGGGTTACAATGAGCAGTTCTTC
TRBV7-9,TRBD1,TRBJ2-7,NA,CASSPGQGEYEQYF,TGTGCCAGCAGCCCGGGACAGGGGGAGTACGAGCAGTACTTC
TRBV2,NA,TRBJ1-1,NA,CASSESISGNTEAFF,TGTGCCAGCAGTGAATCCATATCGGGGAACACTGAAGCTTTCTTT
TRBV3-1/TRBV3-2,TRBD2,TRBJ2-3,NA,CASSQDLAGGPGDTQYF,TGTGCCAGCAGCCAAGATCTAGCGGGAGGGCCTGGAGATACGCAGTATTTT
TRBV5-4,TRBD1,TRBJ1-5,NA,CASSPDRGNQPQHF,TGTGCCAGCAGCCCTGACAGGGGCAATCAGCCCCAGCATTTT
TRBV6-5,TRBD1,TRBJ1-1,NA,CASRVDRVGTEAFF,TGTGCCAGCAGAGTCGACAGGGTAGGCACTGAAGCTTTCTTT
TRBV7-2,NA,TRBJ2-2,few,CASSSTGQNTGELFF,TGTGCCAGCAGCTCTACGGGACAGAACACCGGGGAGCTGTTTTTT
TRBV6-4,NA,TRBJ1-2,NA,CASSDGTENYGYTF,TGTGCCAGCAGTGACGGTACGGAGAACTATGGCTACACCTTC
TRBV30,NA,TRBJ1-5,NA,CAWNEGGYSNQPQHF,TGTGCCTGGAATGAGGGTGGTTATAGCAATCAGCCCCAGCATTTT
TRBV7-9,NA,TRBJ2-7,NA,CASSNSIADYEQYF,TGTGCCAGCAGCAATAGTATAGCCGACTACGAGCAGTACTTC
TRBV28,NA,TRBJ1-6,NA,CASRHLRGNYNSPLHF,TGTGCCAGCAGGCACCTCAGGGGAAACTATAATTCACCCCTCCACTTT
TRBV2,NA,TRBJ1-1,NA,CASRQWTEAFF,TGTGCCAGCAGACAGTGGACTGAAGCTTTCTTT
TRBV6-5,TRBD2,TRBJ2-1,once,CASSYYGGRVNEQFF,TGTGCCAGCAGTTACTACGGCGGGAGAGTCAATGAGCAGTTCTTC
TRBV7-8,TRBD2,TRBJ2-7,few,CASSLVAGEGYEQYF,TGTGCCAGCAGCTTAGTAGCGGGAGAGGGCTACGAGCAGTACTTC
TRBV7-8,NA,TRBJ1-3,NA,CASSLGAGLSGNTIYF,TGTGCCAGCAGCTTAGGGGCAGGGCTCTCTGGAAACACCATATATTTT
TRBV18,NA,TRBJ1-2,few,CASSPDDGGGYTF,TGTGCCAGCTCACCAGACGACGGGGGAGGCTACACCTTC
TRBV4-1,TRBD2,TRBJ2-1,NA,CASSQDREGSYNEQFF,TGCGCCAGCAGCCAAGACAGGGAGGGCTCCTACAATGAGCAGTTCTTC
TRBV10-1,TRBD1,TRBJ1-2,NA,CATGPDRENGYTF,TGCGCCACCGGCCCGGACAGGGAGAATGGCTACACCTTC
TRBV9,NA,TRBJ2-1,once,CASSVGSSGYNEQFF,TGTGCCAGCAGCGTAGGGAGTAGCGGATACAATGAGCAGTTCTTC
TRBV5-1,TRBD1,TRBJ2-5,NA,CASSPGQAQETQYF,TGCGCCAGCAGCCCGGGACAGGCCCAAGAGACCCAGTACTTC
TRBV5-1,NA,TRBJ2-7,NA,CASSLAAGLPTSEQYF,TGCGCCAGCAGCTTGGCCGCGGGACTCCCAACATCCGAGCAGTACTTC
TRBV15,NA,TRBJ1-5,once,CATSRTDSNQPQHF,TGTGCCACCAGCAGGACAGATAGCAATCAGCCCCAGCATTTT
TRBV5-6,NA,TRBJ2-7,NA,CASSLNRFNEQYF,TGTGCCAGCAGCTTGAACAGGTTCAACGAGCAGTACTTC
TRBV28,NA,TRBJ2-7,once,CASSSFDLKGLRYEQYF,TGTGCCAGCAGTAGCTTTGATTTGAAGGGGCTTCGCTACGAGCAGTACTTC
TRBV7-2,NA,TRBJ2-7,NA,CASSLRRTAEQYF,TGTGCCAGCAGCTTAAGAAGGACAGCCGAGCAGTACTTC
TRBV3-1/TRBV3-2,NA,TRBJ1-2,NA,CASSPSGVGYTF,TGTGCCAGCAGCCCAAGCGGGGTTGGCTACACCTTC
TRBV5-1,NA,TRBJ1-2,NA,CASSLAPGGNYGYTF,TGCGCCAGCAGCTTGGCCCCCGGGGGAAACTATGGCTACACCTTC
TRBV7-2,TRBD1,TRBJ1-2,once,CASSSDRGGGYTF,TGTGCCAGCAGCTCCGACAGGGGTGGGGGCTACACCTTC